These T cell receptor beta chains were read from a single sample in a study of blood T cells in healthy people across ages. TCRdb reprocessed the 5' RACE reads via MiXCR and lists one record per CDR3 protein. The table lists over 950,000 distinct CDR3 sequences, around two fifths of them singletons. Sequencing was performed on blood. Receptors originate from a man aged 18 to 30 in good health. CDR3s include the opening cysteine and the closing phenylalanine or tryptophan. Fields, in order: CDR3 DNA, CDR3 protein, D gene, V gene, clone size, J gene. D genes are given only for firm matches. For some rows the clone size is stated as once, few or many, or as a class when expanded; others skip it.

DNA: TGCAGTGCCAACCCAGGGAGAAGTTCCTACAATGAGCAGTTCTTC; CDR3: CSANPGRSSYNEQFF; D: -; V: TRBV20-1; size: -; J: TRBJ2-1
DNA: TGTGCCAGCAGTTCCGGACTAGTTAGCGAGCAGTACTTC; CDR3: CASSSGLVSEQYF; D: TRBD2; V: TRBV12-3/TRBV12-4; size: -; J: TRBJ2-7
DNA: TGTGCCAGCTCACCGGTCAGGGAGGCGGATACGCAGTATTTT; CDR3: CASSPVREADTQYF; D: -; V: TRBV18; size: few; J: TRBJ2-3
DNA: TGTGCCAGCAGCCGCAGACTAGAGCTCTACGAGCAGTACTTC; CDR3: CASSRRLELYEQYF; D: -; V: TRBV7-9; size: -; J: TRBJ2-7
DNA: TGCAGTGCTCATGGGAACTCTGGGGCCAACGTCCTGACTTTC; CDR3: CSAHGNSGANVLTF; D: -; V: TRBV20-1; size: few; J: TRBJ2-6
DNA: TGTGCCAGCAGTCCGTACAGGGTCGGGAACACTGAAGCTTTCTTT; CDR3: CASSPYRVGNTEAFF; D: -; V: TRBV12-3/TRBV12-4; size: few; J: TRBJ1-1
DNA: TGCAGTGCCGCGCGGGAAGGGACCAATCAGCCCCAGCATTTT; CDR3: CSAAREGTNQPQHF; D: -; V: TRBV20-1; size: -; J: TRBJ1-5
DNA: TGTGCCAGCAGTTTAAATTTCAGAAAAAGCTACAATGAGCAGTTCTTC; CDR3: CASSLNFRKSYNEQFF; D: -; V: TRBV28; size: -; J: TRBJ2-1
DNA: TGCGCCAGCAGCCAAGTGAAGTACTATGGCTACACCTTC; CDR3: CASSQVKYYGYTF; D: -; V: TRBV4-3; size: many; J: TRBJ1-2
DNA: TGTGCCAGCAGCCTATCCGGGACAGGGATAACAGATACGCAGTATTTT; CDR3: CASSLSGTGITDTQYF; D: TRBD1; V: TRBV7-8; size: few; J: TRBJ2-3
DNA: TGTGCCACCAGCAGGGGGACAGGGGGAATTTACAATGAGCAGTTCTTC; CDR3: CATSRGTGGIYNEQFF; D: TRBD1; V: TRBV15; size: few; J: TRBJ2-1
DNA: TGTGCCAGCAGTTACATGCTAGCGGGGTACGAGCAGTACTTC; CDR3: CASSYMLAGYEQYF; D: TRBD2; V: TRBV6-2/TRBV6-3; size: -; J: TRBJ2-7
DNA: TGTGCCAGTACGGATCAGGACAGGTACTATGGCTACACCTTC; CDR3: CASTDQDRYYGYTF; D: TRBD1; V: TRBV19; size: -; J: TRBJ1-2
DNA: TGCAGTGCTTACGGGACGGTGAACACTGAAGCTTTCTTT; CDR3: CSAYGTVNTEAFF; D: -; V: TRBV20-1; size: -; J: TRBJ1-1
DNA: TGCGCCAGCAGCCCGCTCACTTCTAGCGGGACGTCCGCCGGGGAGCTGTTTTTT; CDR3: CASSPLTSSGTSAGELFF; D: TRBD2; V: TRBV4-3; size: -; J: TRBJ2-2
DNA: TGTGCCAGCACTCAGGGGGTTGCCACTGAAGCTTTCTTT; CDR3: CASTQGVATEAFF; D: TRBD1; V: TRBV25-1; size: few; J: TRBJ1-1
DNA: TGCAGTGCTACAACTCGGTCGGCAGATACGCAGTATTTT; CDR3: CSATTRSADTQYF; D: -; V: TRBV20-1; size: -; J: TRBJ2-3
DNA: TGCAGTGCTAGAGTCCGGATTGCGGATACGCAGTATTTT; CDR3: CSARVRIADTQYF; D: -; V: TRBV20-1; size: few; J: TRBJ2-3
DNA: TGCAGTGCTGGGGTCCGAGATCCTAATGAGCAGTTCTTC; CDR3: CSAGVRDPNEQFF; D: -; V: TRBV20-1; size: -; J: TRBJ2-1
DNA: TGCAGCGTTGAAGGGTCGTTGGGGGGGAAGTCCTACAATGAGCAGTACTTC; CDR3: CSVEGSLGGKSYNEQYF; D: TRBD2; V: TRBV29-1; size: few; J: TRBJ2-7
DNA: TGTGCCTGGAGACAGGGACACGGGGAGCTGTTTTTT; CDR3: CAWRQGHGELFF; D: -; V: TRBV30; size: few; J: TRBJ2-2
DNA: TGTGCCAGCAGTGAATATGGGAGCAATCAGCCCCAGCATTTT; CDR3: CASSEYGSNQPQHF; D: -; V: TRBV25-1; size: few; J: TRBJ1-5
DNA: TGTGCCAGCAGCTTAGTCGGGGACAGGAAACGCTATGGCTACACCTTC; CDR3: CASSLVGDRKRYGYTF; D: TRBD1; V: TRBV11-1; size: few; J: TRBJ1-2
DNA: TGCAGTGCCCCGGTAGATAGCGATAGGGAGACCCAGTACTTC; CDR3: CSAPVDSDRETQYF; D: -; V: TRBV20-1; size: many; J: TRBJ2-5
DNA: TGTGCCAGCAGTCACCTATCCAGGGAAAACTATGGCTACACCTTC; CDR3: CASSHLSRENYGYTF; D: -; V: TRBV6-6; size: -; J: TRBJ1-2
DNA: TGTGCCAGCAGCTCAGGGGATAATTCACCCCTCCACTTT; CDR3: CASSSGDNSPLHF; D: -; V: TRBV7-3; size: -; J: TRBJ1-6
DNA: TGCGCCAGCAGCATCCCTCGGGACAGGCTCACAGGTACGCAGTATTTT; CDR3: CASSIPRDRLTGTQYF; D: TRBD1; V: TRBV5-1; size: -; J: TRBJ2-3
DNA: TGTGTCAGCAGCCCTCCGACAGGTTCCGCTGCTGGGCAGTTCTTC; CDR3: CVSSPPTGSAAGQFF; D: -; V: TRBV7-9; size: -; J: TRBJ2-1
DNA: TGCAGTGCTAGAGCCGGGACAGGGGGCACTGAAGCTTTCTTT; CDR3: CSARAGTGGTEAFF; D: TRBD1; V: TRBV20-1; size: few; J: TRBJ1-1
DNA: TGTGCCAGCAGATATAGCGGGGGGTCCTCCTACAATGAGCAGTTCTTC; CDR3: CASRYSGGSSYNEQFF; D: TRBD2; V: TRBV12-3/TRBV12-4; size: -; J: TRBJ2-1